These T cell receptor beta chains were read from a single sample in a study of vaccination effects on CD4 cells after COVID-19. The repertoire was sequenced with immunoSEQ multiplex PCR; TCRdb's copy has only in-frame clones and lacks some. The profile covers around 60,000 clones, with approximately 80% appearing a single time and approximately 3% taken by the ten largest. No antigen is known for these receptors. The source was CD4+ T cells from PBMCs cultured without peptide, collected before COVID-19 vaccination. These receptors were collected from a human donor who received a COVID-19 vaccine. CDR3s include the opening cysteine and the closing phenylalanine or tryptophan. A D gene is named only where the DNA matches it firmly. Size is omitted from some rows. Given values are once, few, many or a class for expanded clones.

D	V	size	J	DNA	CDR3
NA	TRBV18	NA	TRBJ2-2	TGTGCCAGCGCCAGTCCTGGACGGGAGCTGTTTTTT	CASASPGRELFF
NA	TRBV28	few	TRBJ1-5	TGTGCCAGCAGCGTAGTGGACTATAGCAATCAGCCCCAGCATTTT	CASSVVDYSNQPQHF
NA	TRBV19	NA	TRBJ1-5	TGTGCCAGTAGTGCCGAAATTCGGGGTCAGCCCCAGCATTTT	CASSAEIRGQPQHF
NA	TRBV6-5	NA	TRBJ1-3	TGTGCCAGCAGTTACTCAGGCACCTCTGGAAACACCATATATTTT	CASSYSGTSGNTIYF
NA	TRBV6-6	NA	TRBJ1-2	TGTGCCAGCAGCCTACTGGCGGGAGATGGCTACACCTTC	CASSLLAGDGYTF
NA	TRBV20-1	NA	TRBJ2-3	TGCAGTGCTAGTTTGGGGACTCTTAGCACAGATACGCAGTATTTT	CSASLGTLSTDTQYF
TRBD1	TRBV24-1	NA	TRBJ2-1	TGTGCCACCAGTGAACCGGACAGGGGGTCGAATGAGCAGTTCTTC	CATSEPDRGSNEQFF
NA	TRBV19	NA	TRBJ2-5	TGTGCCAGTTCGGGCCCCGTCTTACAAGAGACCCAGTACTTC	CASSGPVLQETQYF
NA	TRBV6-5	NA	TRBJ1-5	TGTGCCAGCAGTCGCCCTCGGGGCCCGTTCTGGTCCCAGCATTTT	CASSRPRGPFWSQHF
NA	TRBV6-6	NA	TRBJ1-5	TGTGCCAGCAGTGAGAGACAGTTTAATCAGCCCCAGCATTTT	CASSERQFNQPQHF
NA	TRBV5-1	NA	TRBJ2-5	TGCGCCAGCAGCTTGGGGGGACACGTTCAAGAGACCCAGTACTTC	CASSLGGHVQETQYF
NA	TRBV30	NA	TRBJ2-2	TGTGCCTGGAGTGCGGGGACCGGGGAGCTGTTTTTT	CAWSAGTGELFF
TRBD1	TRBV7-2	NA	TRBJ1-3	TGTGCCAGCAGCTATAGACAGGGGTCTAGCTCTGGAAACACCATATATTTT	CASSYRQGSSSGNTIYF
NA	TRBV19	once	TRBJ1-1	TGTGCCAGTAGCCTGGGAGGCGGGAACACTGAAGCTTTCTTT	CASSLGGGNTEAFF
NA	TRBV19	NA	TRBJ1-2	TGTGCCAGTAGTATCGTTTCCACTACTAACTATGGCTACACCTTC	CASSIVSTTNYGYTF
NA	TRBV4-1	NA	TRBJ1-5	TGCGCCAGCAGCCAAGATGGATGGTCTTATAGCAATCAGCCCCAGCATTTT	CASSQDGWSYSNQPQHF
TRBD1	TRBV6-5	NA	TRBJ1-1	TGTGCCAGCAGTTACGTACCGGGACAGGGGCACACTGAAGCTTTCTTT	CASSYVPGQGHTEAFF
NA	TRBV9	NA	TRBJ2-3	TGTGCCAGCAGCGTAGGGGCCCCGAGGGGGGATACGCAGTATTTT	CASSVGAPRGDTQYF
NA	TRBV6-5	NA	TRBJ1-5	TGTGCCAGCGGAGGGCAGGGTCAACAGCCCCAGCATTTT	CASGGQGQQPQHF
NA	TRBV28	once	TRBJ1-2	TGTGCCAGCCAGGACGGTTTGCATGGCTACACCTTC	CASQDGLHGYTF
NA	TRBV6-2/TRBV6-3	NA	TRBJ1-2	TGTGCCAGCAGTTACTCCCTCGGTGGCTACACCTTC	CASSYSLGGYTF
TRBD1	TRBV2	NA	TRBJ1-1	TGTGCCAGCAGTGAAATTGGGACAGGGTCTCCTGAAGCTTTCTTT	CASSEIGTGSPEAFF
NA	TRBV5-1	NA	TRBJ1-2	TGCGCCAGCAAAGGGGGAGTCGGCTATGGCTACACCTTC	CASKGGVGYGYTF
TRBD1	TRBV18	few	TRBJ1-1	TGTGCCAGCTCACCATCACACGGGACAGAAACTGAAGCTTTCTTT	CASSPSHGTETEAFF
NA	TRBV14	NA	TRBJ1-2	TGTGCCAGCAGCCAAGATCGGGGCCTTATGGGCTATGGCTACACCTTC	CASSQDRGLMGYGYTF
TRBD1	TRBV7-6	NA	TRBJ2-3	TGTGCCAGCAGCTTAACCTCGCGGACAGGCAATACGCAGTATTTT	CASSLTSRTGNTQYF
NA	TRBV7-2	NA	TRBJ2-1	TGTGCCAGCAGCTCCCGCGCATACAATGAGCAGTTCTTC	CASSSRAYNEQFF
NA	TRBV5-1	once	TRBJ2-3	TGCGCCAGCAGCCCCCAGGGGCTCGCAGATACGCAGTATTTT	CASSPQGLADTQYF
TRBD1	TRBV7-2	NA	TRBJ2-5	TGTGCCAGCAGCTTACGGACAGGGGGCACGAGAGGAGAGACCCAGTACTTC	CASSLRTGGTRGETQYF
TRBD2	TRBV3-1/TRBV3-2	NA	TRBJ2-1	TGTGCCAGCAGCCGGGGACTAGCCTACAATGAGCAGTTCTTC	CASSRGLAYNEQFF
NA	TRBV18	NA	TRBJ1-4	TGTGCCAGCTCACCCTCCCATGAAAAACTGTTTTTT	CASSPSHEKLFF
TRBD1	TRBV9	NA	TRBJ1-6	TGTGCCAGCAGCGTAGAAGGGCAGGGGGGTCTTCCCCTCCACTTT	CASSVEGQGGLPLHF
NA	TRBV5-1	NA	TRBJ1-1	TGCGCCAGCAGCTTGGTCGGGTTTATACTGAACACTGAAGCTTTCTTT	CASSLVGFILNTEAFF
NA	TRBV7-6	NA	TRBJ1-5	TGTGCCAGCAGCGTAGGGACGGGAGGGAGTCAGCCCCAGCATTTT	CASSVGTGGSQPQHF
TRBD1	TRBV11-3	NA	TRBJ2-3	TGTGCCAGCAGCCCGGAAGGGACAGGGGGCACAGATACGCAGTATTTT	CASSPEGTGGTDTQYF
NA	TRBV5-8	NA	TRBJ2-3	TGTGCCAGCAGCTTCAGGGAGGAGGTCACAGATACGCAGTATTTT	CASSFREEVTDTQYF
NA	TRBV29-1	NA	TRBJ1-4	TGCAGCGTTGTCTCCTGGGACGGTAATGAAAAACTGTTTTTT	CSVVSWDGNEKLFF
NA	TRBV7-2	NA	TRBJ2-5	TGTGCCAGCAGCTTTACAGCGCCCTCGATGACCCAGTACTTC	CASSFTAPSMTQYF
NA	TRBV12-3/TRBV12-4	NA	TRBJ1-2	TGTGCCAGCAGTTTACCAGGTCGAGGCTACACCTTC	CASSLPGRGYTF
TRBD1	TRBV7-2	NA	TRBJ1-1	TGTGCCAGCAGCTCCCTGGACAGGACCACTGAAGCTTTCTTT	CASSSLDRTTEAFF
TRBD1	TRBV7-3	NA	TRBJ1-1	TGTGCCAGCAGCTTAGGGACAGGTGAAGCTTTCTTT	CASSLGTGEAFF
NA	TRBV7-9	NA	TRBJ1-1	TGTGCCAGCAGCTTAGGGTCGAACACTGAAGCTTTCTTT	CASSLGSNTEAFF
NA	TRBV6-1	NA	TRBJ2-3	TGTGCCAGCAGTGAAGTCCAGATTAGCACAGATACGCAGTATTTT	CASSEVQISTDTQYF
NA	TRBV3-1/TRBV3-2	NA	TRBJ1-2	TGTGCCAGCAGCCTCGGGCTGTACTATGGCTACACCTTC	CASSLGLYYGYTF
TRBD1	TRBV24-1	once	TRBJ2-5	TGTGCCACCAGTGGAAACAGGGGGATAGAGACCCAGTACTTC	CATSGNRGIETQYF
NA	TRBV9	NA	TRBJ2-3	TGTGCCAGCAGCGTAGGGCTAGCCGGCACAGATACGCAGTATTTT	CASSVGLAGTDTQYF